This T cell receptor beta chain stems from a study of blood T cell repertoires in COVID-19. Study-wide background: Whether acute or convalescent, the COVID-19 samples came from the United States, Italy and Spain.

V shed 3 bases, J shed 3 bases, and the junction held 11 bases outside the gene matches. The CDR3 consists of 18 residues. CDR1 and CDR2 (germline): MGHDK, SYGVNS. Living in about two dozen US areas, the participants were between roughly 18 and 90 years of age. Participants had their cohort set by participant-reported clinical history. The authors' processing: Counts of nucleated cells, estimated from reference gene primer amplification, were obtained. TCRdb keeps only in-frame clones here, not all; method: immunoSEQ multiplex PCR. V and J calls and clone size are copied from that table; D and trimming were computed from the DNA. The profile shows 200,000 to 300,000 clones, around 88% of them singletons.

The rearrangement links TRBV25-1 to TRBJ1-6, with 7 bases fitting TRBD1. Sequenced input: PBMCs or T cells enriched from blood (not recorded which). The clonotype comes from a woman in her thirties or forties with acute COVID-19. In nucleotides, the CDR3 is TGTGCCAGCAGTGAGGGTGAGGAGACAGGGATCTATAATTCACCCCTCCACTTT. Translated: CASSEGEETGIYNSPLHF.